This T cell receptor (beta chain) is drawn from a study of vaccination effects on CD4 cells after COVID-19. About the research overall: It was with around 9.9 IU/ml IL-2 and 9.5 to 10 ug/ml peptides that about 2 million PBMC per well were cultured.

The CDR3 length is 16 residues. In germline, CDR1 is KGHSH, CDR2 LQKENI. V shed 5 bases and J shed 0 bases, with 14 bases lying between them. TCRdb's table, derived via immunoSEQ multiplex PCR, lists solely in-frame clones and lacks some. Of tens of thousands of clones listed, under 80% were seen once; the top ten hold 2.4%. It was after approximately 11 days of culture that CD4+ T cells were isolated. Participants each got two BNT162b2 or mRNA-1273 vaccine doses. On day 3 and again on day 7, half the medium was replaced with IL-2 medium. As regards this clone: Antigen: not known.

The V and J genes are TRBV18 and TRBJ1-3; a weak D match, TRBD1 (6 bases). The sample in question was CD4+ T cells from PBMCs cultured without peptide, obtained after COVID-19 vaccination. The clonotype was recovered from a human donor who received a COVID-19 vaccine. The DNA of the CDR3 is TGTGCCAGCTCATATTGGACAGACCCCTCTGGAAACACCATATATTTT. Its translation is CASSYWTDPSGNTIYF.